This T cell receptor beta chain was documented in a study of T cell changes during pregnancy in multiple sclerosis. Clones were sequenced by immunoSEQ multiplex PCR, and TCRdb holds only the in-frame ones, with some missing. The repertoire consists of about 31,000 clones, with 90% occurring once and the leading ten covering about 4.5%. The receptor was isolated from a female donor with multiple sclerosis, enrolled in a pregnancy study. The source material was CD8+ T cells from peripheral blood mononuclear cells, sampled in the second trimester of pregnancy.

Written as DNA, the CDR3 is TGTGCCAGCAGCCCTCAGACTACATACGAGCAGTACTTC. It specifies CASSPQTTYEQYF. The chain uses TRBV7-9 and TRBJ2-7; a possible D gene is TRBD2 (5 bases). The V gene lost 5 bases and the J gene lost 4 bases, with 12 bases spanning the gap. CDR1 is SEHNR, CDR2 FQNEAQ, per germline (reference sequence). The CDR3 loop spans 13 amino acids.